This T cell receptor beta chain was observed in a study of T-cell reconstitution after alpha-beta-depleted transplantation in children. Researchers prepared the TCRbeta library using unique molecular identifiers, the study reports. MiXCR was run by TCRdb on the PCR reads, yielding one entry per CDR3 protein. The sample consists of over 200,000 distinct CDR3 sequences, approximately 9% of them appearing once. The germline V gene encodes CDR1 MNHEY and CDR2 SVGAGI. V lost 4 bases, J lost 4 bases, and 25 bases lay in between. This CDR3 region has 18 residues. Source: PBMCs from the stem cell graft donor, taken from the stem cell graft. The receptor comes from a human donor who donated a stem cell graft to a child with acute lymphoblastic leukemia. V usage is TRBV6-5 and J usage is TRBJ2-5, with D perhaps TRBD1 (7 bases). The CDR3 loop reads CASSWRVGGPPAGETQYF. DNA for the CDR3: TGTGCCAGCAGTTGGAGGGTAGGGGGCCCCCCTGCCGGAGAGACCCAGTACTTC.